A single TCR beta chain is shown here with its context. This sample was included in a study of cytomegalovirus exposure and HLA in healthy donors. The method was immunoSEQ multiplex PCR; TCRdb's version includes in-frame clones alone and lacks a portion of them. The table has about 110,000 clones, under 97% seen once; the top ten hold 0.67%. V dropped 2 bases and J dropped 2; count of bases not matched to a gene: 2. Germline V CDR1 and CDR2: MGHDK, SYGVNS. This CDR3 contains 16 residues. V gene TRBV25-1 combines with J gene TRBJ2-3; 12 bases agree with TRBD2. The sample consisted of PBMCs. This TCR was sampled from a woman aged 18-29 years in good health and CMV-seronegative. In DNA, the CDR3 is TGTGCCAGCAGTGAACTAGCGGGGGGGTCCACAGATACGCAGTATTTT. Its translation: CASSELAGGSTDTQYF.